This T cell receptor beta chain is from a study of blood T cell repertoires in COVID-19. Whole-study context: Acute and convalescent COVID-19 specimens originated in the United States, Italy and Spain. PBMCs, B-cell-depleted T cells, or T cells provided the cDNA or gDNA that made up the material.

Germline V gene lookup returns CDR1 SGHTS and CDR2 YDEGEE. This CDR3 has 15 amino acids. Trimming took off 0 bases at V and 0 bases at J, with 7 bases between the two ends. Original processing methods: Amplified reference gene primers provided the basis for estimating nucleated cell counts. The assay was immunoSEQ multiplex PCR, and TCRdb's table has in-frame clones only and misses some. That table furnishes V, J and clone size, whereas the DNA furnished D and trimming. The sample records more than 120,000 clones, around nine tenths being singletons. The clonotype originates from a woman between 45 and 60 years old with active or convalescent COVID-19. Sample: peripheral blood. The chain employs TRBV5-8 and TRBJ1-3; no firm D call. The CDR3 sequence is CASSLAFGSGNTIYF. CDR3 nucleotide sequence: TGTGCCAGCAGCTTGGCCTTCGGCTCTGGAAACACCATATATTTT.